This T cell receptor (beta chain) was captured in a study of T cell clones after liver transplantation. Study at large: In this trial, immunosuppression withdrawal was attempted within 2 years of liver transplant.

Repertoires were generated with immunoSEQ multiplex PCR, while TCRdb's copy carries only in-frame clones and drops some. Here the sample spans over 50,000 clones, about 90% being singletons. The CDR3 loop spans 13 amino acids. Germline CDR1 and CDR2: SEHNR and FQNEAQ (reference sequence). V trimming: 3 bases; J trimming: 8 bases; junction bases outside the gene matches: 0. This TCR was sampled from a human patient who received a liver transplant. The graft donor may be the source of some T cells. The sample was CD8+ T cells from blood, taken 12 months after liver transplant. The J gene is TRBJ2-1, the V gene TRBV7-9; 11 nucleotides line up with TRBD2. The CDR3 nucleotides are TGTGCCAGCAGCTTGACTAGCGGGGATGAGCAGTTCTTC. Amino acid sequence: CASSLTSGDEQFF.